The TCR beta chain under discussion was sequenced for a study of PD-1 blockade in classical Hodgkin lymphoma. Time point described: cycle 4 day 1 (C4D1), after around six weeks of nivolumab. Relapse after autologous stem cell transplantation occurred in every patient, and brentuximab vedotin exposure varied. CDR1 is MNHEY and CDR2 is SVGAGI in the germline V gene. The CDR3 length is 15 residues. The V end lost 2 bases, the J end lost 0 bases, and 10 bases lay between the germline ends. Generated by immunoSEQ multiplex PCR, the TCRdb table keeps only in-frame clones and is missing some. Of 20,000 or so clones listed, roughly 90% are singletons.

The V gene is TRBV6-5, the J gene TRBJ1-2, with D perhaps matching TRBD1 (6 bases). The material was peripheral blood mononuclear cells (PBMCs), obtained before the fourth cycle of nivolumab. The receptor comes from a human donor with classical Hodgkin lymphoma. CDR3 residues: CASSYHHRANYGYTF. CDR3 DNA sequence: TGTGCCAGCAGTTACCACCACAGGGCTAACTATGGCTACACCTTC.